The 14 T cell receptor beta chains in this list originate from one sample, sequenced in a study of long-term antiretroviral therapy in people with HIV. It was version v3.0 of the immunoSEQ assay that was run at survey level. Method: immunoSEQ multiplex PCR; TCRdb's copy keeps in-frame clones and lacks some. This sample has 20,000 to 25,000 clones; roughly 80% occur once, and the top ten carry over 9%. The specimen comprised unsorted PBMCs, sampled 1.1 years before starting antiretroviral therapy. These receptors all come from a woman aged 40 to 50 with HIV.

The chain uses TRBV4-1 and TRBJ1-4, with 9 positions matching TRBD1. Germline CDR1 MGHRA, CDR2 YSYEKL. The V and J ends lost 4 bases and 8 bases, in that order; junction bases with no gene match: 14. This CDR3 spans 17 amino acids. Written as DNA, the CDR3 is TGCGCCAGCAGCCCGTTAACACAGGGGGCGCCGGGGGAAAAACTGTTTTTT. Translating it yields CASSPLTQGAPGEKLFF.

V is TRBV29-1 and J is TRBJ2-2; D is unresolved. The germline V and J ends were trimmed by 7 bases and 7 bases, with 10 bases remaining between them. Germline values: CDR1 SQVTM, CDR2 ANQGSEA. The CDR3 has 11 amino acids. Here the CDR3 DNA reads TGCAGCGCCGAAAGTGTCGGGGAGCTGTTTTTT. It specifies CSAESVGELFF.

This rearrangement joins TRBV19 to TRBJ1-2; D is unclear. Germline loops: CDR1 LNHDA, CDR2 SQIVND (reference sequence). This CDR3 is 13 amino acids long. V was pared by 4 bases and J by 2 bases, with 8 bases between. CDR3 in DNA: TGTGCCAGTAGTAATCGAGCCAACTATGGCTACACCTTC. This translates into CASSNRANYGYTF.

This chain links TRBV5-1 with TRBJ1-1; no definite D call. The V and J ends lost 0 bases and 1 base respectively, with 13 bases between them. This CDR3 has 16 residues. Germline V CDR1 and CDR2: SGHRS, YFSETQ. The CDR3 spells CASSLAPPGGNTEAFF. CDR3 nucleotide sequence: TGCGCCAGCAGCTTGGCGCCCCCGGGAGGGAACACTGAAGCTTTCTTT.

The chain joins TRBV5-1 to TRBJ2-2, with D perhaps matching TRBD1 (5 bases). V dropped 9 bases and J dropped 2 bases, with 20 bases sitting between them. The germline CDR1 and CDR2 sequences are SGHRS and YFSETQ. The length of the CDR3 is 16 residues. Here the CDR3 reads CANPTPIQGNTGELFF. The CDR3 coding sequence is TGCGCCAACCCGACGCCTATCCAGGGTAACACCGGGGAGCTGTTTTTT.

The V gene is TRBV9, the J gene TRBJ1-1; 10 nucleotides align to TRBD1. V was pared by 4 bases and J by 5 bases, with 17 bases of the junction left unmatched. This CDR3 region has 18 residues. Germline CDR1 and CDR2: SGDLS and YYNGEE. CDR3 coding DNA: TGTGCCAGCAGCAAAGAATATCCGGGACAGGGGTTAAGAACTGAAGCTTTCTTT. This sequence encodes CASSKEYPGQGLRTEAFF. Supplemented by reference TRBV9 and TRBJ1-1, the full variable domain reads DSGVTQTPKHLITATGQRVTLRCSPRSGDLSVYWYQQSLDQGLQFLIQYYNGEERAKGNILERFSAQQFPDLHSELNLSSLELGDSALYFCASSKEYPGQGLRTEAFFGQGTRLTVV.

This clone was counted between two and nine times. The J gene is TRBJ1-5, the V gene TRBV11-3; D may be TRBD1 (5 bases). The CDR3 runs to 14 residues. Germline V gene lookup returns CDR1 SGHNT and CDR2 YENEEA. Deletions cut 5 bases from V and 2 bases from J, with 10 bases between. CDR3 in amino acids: CASSAQGRNQPQHF. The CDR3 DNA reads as TGTGCCAGCAGCGCTCAGGGACGCAATCAGCCCCAGCATTTT.

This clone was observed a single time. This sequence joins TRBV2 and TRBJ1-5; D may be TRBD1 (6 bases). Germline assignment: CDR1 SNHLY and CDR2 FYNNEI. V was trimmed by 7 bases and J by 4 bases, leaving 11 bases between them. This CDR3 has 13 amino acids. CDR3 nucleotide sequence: TGTGCCAGCACAGGGGCGGAAAATCAGCCCCAGCATTTT. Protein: CASTGAENQPQHF.

CDR3 sequence (DNA): TGTGGGGCGAGCGAGGGGGGGCCGAACACCGGGGAGCTGTTTTTT. It encodes CGASEGGPNTGELFF. The chain is built from TRBV4-2 and TRBJ2-2; weak D call: TRBD2 (7 bases). CDR1 is LGHNA and CDR2 is YNFKEQ in the germline V gene. The CDR3 spans 15 residues.

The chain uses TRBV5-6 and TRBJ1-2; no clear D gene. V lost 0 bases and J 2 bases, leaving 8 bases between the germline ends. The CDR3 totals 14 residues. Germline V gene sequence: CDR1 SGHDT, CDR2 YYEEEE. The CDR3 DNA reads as TGTGCCAGCAGCTTGGTGGGATACAACTATGGCTACACCTTC. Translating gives CASSLVGYNYGYTF.

CDR3 residues: CASSLTGREQYF. The CDR3 DNA is TGTGCCAGCAGTTTAACTGGGCGCGAGCAGTACTTC. The gene calls are TRBV27 and TRBJ2-7; unclear D gene. The V end was cut by 2 bases, the J end by 6 bases, with 8 bases between. Germline V gene sequence: CDR1 MNHEY, CDR2 SMNVEV (reference sequence). The CDR3 totals 12 residues.

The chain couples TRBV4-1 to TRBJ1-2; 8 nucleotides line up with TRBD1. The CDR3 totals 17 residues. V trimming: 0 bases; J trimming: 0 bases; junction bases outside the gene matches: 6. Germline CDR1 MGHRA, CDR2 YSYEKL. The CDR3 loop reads CASSQDPGTGTNYGYTF. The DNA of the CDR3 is TGCGCCAGCAGCCAAGACCCTGGGACAGGAACTAACTATGGCTACACCTTC.

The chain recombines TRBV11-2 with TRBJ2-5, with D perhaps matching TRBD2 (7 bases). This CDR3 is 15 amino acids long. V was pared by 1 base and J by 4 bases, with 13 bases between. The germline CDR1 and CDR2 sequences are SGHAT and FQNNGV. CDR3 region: CASSLVGGALETQYF. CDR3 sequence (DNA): TGTGCCAGCAGCTTAGTGGGGGGGGCTCTAGAGACCCAGTACTTC.

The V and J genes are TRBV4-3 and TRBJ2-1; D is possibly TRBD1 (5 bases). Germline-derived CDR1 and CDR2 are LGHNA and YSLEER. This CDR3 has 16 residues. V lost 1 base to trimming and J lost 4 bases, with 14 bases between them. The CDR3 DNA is TGCGCCAGCAGCCAAGTGAGCTTCAGGGCATACAATGAGCAGTTCTTC. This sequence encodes CASSQVSFRAYNEQFF.